This paragraph reports one TCR beta chain. The library was built from about 400 ng RNA with molecular barcoded adaptors for alpha/delta and beta/gamma chains. TCRdb recomputed calls from the reads with MiXCR, one row per CDR3 protein. The data hold around 130,000 distinct CDR3 sequences, with less than 15% observed a single time. The data originate from a study of read filtering for tumor transcriptome and immune sequencing. Bone marrow was sampled from every patient at the time of active disease. This CDR3 region has 13 residues. V dropped 0 bases and J dropped 4 bases, with 5 bases sitting between them. The germline CDR1 and CDR2 sequences are SGDLS and YYNGEE.

The sequenced sample consisted of a population of CD138-negative cells sorted from bone marrow. The clonotype was recovered from a donor at least 40 years old with multiple myeloma. The genes are TRBV9 and TRBJ1-5, with D unresolved. CDR3 loop: CASSVATNQPQHF. DNA of the CDR3: TGTGCCAGCAGCGTAGCCACAAATCAGCCCCAGCATTTT.